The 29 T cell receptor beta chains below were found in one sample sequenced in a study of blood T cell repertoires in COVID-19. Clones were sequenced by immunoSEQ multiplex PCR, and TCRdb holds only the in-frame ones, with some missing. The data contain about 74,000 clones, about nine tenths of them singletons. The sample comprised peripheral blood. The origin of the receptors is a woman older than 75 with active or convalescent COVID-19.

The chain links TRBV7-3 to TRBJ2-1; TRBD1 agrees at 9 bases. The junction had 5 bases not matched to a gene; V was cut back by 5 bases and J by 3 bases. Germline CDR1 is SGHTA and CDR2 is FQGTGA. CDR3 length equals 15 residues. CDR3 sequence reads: CASSIRQGDYNEQFF. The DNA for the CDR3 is TGTGCCAGCAGCATTCGACAGGGGGACTACAATGAGCAGTTCTTC. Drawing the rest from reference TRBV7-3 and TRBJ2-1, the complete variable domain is GAGVSQTPSNKVTEKGKYVELRCDPISGHTALYWYRQSLGQGPEFLIYFQGTGAADDSGLPNDRFFAVRPEGSVSTLKIQRTERGDSAVYLCASSIRQGDYNEQFFGPGTRLTVL.

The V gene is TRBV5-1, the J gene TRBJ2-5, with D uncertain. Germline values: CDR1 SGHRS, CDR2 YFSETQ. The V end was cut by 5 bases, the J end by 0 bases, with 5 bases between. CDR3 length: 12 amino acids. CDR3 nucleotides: TGCGCCAGCAGTAATAACCAAGAGACCCAGTACTTC. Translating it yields CASSNNQETQYF.

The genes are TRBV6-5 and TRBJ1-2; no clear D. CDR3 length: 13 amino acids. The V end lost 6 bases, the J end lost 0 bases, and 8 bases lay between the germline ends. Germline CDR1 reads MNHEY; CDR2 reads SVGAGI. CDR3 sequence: CASRQTSNYGYTF. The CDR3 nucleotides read TGTGCCAGCAGACAGACCTCTAACTATGGCTACACCTTC.

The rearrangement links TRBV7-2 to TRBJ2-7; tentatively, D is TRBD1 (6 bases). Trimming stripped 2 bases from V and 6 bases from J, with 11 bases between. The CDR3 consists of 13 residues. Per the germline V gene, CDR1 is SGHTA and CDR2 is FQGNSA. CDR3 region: CASSLYRAIEQYF. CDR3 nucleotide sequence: TGTGCCAGCAGCTTATACAGGGCGATCGAGCAGTACTTC.

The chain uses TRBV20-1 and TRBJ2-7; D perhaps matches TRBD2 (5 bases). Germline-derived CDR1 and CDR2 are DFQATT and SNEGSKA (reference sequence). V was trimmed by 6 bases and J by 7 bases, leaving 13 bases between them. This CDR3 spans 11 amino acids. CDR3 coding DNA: TGCAGTGCAGGGCCCCGGAGGGAGCAGTACTTC. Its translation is CSAGPRREQYF.

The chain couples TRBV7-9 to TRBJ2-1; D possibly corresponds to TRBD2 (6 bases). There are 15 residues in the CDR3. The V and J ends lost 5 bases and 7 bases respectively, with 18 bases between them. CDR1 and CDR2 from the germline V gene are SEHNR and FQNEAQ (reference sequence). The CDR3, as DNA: TGTGCCAGCAGCCCTCCGGGACTTGGCCAGAATGAGCAGTTCTTC. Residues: CASSPPGLGQNEQFF.

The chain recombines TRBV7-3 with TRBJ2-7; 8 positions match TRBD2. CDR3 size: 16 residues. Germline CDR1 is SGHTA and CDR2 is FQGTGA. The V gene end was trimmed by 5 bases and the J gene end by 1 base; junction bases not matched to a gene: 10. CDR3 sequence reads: CASSVSASGGSYEQYF. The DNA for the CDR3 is TGTGCCAGCAGCGTAAGTGCCAGCGGGGGATCCTACGAGCAGTACTTC.

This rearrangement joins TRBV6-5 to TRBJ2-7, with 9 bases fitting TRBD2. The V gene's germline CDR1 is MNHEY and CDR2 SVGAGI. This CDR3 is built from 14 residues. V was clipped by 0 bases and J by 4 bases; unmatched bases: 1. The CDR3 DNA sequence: TGTGCCAGCAGTTACTCTAGCGGGGGTTACGAGCAGTACTTC. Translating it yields CASSYSSGGYEQYF.

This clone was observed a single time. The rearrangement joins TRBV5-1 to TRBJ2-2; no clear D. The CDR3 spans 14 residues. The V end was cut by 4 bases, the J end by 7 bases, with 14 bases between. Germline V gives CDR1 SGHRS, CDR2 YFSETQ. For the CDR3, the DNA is TGCGCCAGCAGCCCTTCCCCTGGCGGCGGGGAGCTGTTTTTT. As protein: CASSPSPGGGELFF.

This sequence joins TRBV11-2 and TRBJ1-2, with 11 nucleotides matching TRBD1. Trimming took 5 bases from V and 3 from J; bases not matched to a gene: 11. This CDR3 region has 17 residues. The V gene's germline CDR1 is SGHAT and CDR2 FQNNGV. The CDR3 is CASSVYYWGQGDYGYTF. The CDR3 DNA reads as TGTGCCAGCAGCGTTTATTATTGGGGACAGGGGGACTATGGCTACACCTTC.

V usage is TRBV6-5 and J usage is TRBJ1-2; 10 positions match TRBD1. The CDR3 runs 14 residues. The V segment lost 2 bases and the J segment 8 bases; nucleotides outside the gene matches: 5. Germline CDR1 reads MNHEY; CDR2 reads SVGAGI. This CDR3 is CASSYGTGELGYTF. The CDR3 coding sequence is TGTGCCAGCAGTTACGGGACAGGGGAGCTCGGCTACACCTTC.

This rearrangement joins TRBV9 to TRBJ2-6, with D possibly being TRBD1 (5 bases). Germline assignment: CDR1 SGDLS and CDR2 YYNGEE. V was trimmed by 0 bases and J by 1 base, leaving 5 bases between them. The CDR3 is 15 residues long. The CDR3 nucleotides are TGTGCCAGCAGCGTAGGACAGTCTGGGGCCAACGTCCTGACTTTC. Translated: CASSVGQSGANVLTF.

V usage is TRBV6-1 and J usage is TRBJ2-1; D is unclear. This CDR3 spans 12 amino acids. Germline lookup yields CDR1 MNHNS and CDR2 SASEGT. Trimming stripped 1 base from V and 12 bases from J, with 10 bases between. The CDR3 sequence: CASSEGASPQFF. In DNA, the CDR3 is TGTGCCAGCAGTGAAGGAGCTAGTCCGCAGTTCTTC.

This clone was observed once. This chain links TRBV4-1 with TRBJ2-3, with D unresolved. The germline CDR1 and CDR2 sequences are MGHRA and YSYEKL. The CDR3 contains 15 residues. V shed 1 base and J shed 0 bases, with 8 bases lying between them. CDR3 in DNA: TGCGCCAGCAGCCAAGGTTTCCCTAGCACAGATACGCAGTATTTT. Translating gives CASSQGFPSTDTQYF.

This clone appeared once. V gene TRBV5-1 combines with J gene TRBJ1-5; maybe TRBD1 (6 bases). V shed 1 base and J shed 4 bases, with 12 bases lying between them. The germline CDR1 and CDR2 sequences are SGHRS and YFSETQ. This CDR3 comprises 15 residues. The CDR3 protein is CASSLRSGENQPQHF. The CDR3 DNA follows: TGCGCCAGCAGCTTGCGTTCAGGGGAGAATCAGCCCCAGCATTTT.

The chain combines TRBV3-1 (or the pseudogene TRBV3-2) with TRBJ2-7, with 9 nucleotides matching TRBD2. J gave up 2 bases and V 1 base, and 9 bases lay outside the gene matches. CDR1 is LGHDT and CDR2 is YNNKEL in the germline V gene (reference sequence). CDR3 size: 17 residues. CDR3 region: CASSQVSPSGDTYEQYF. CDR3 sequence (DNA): TGTGCCAGCAGCCAAGTTAGTCCTAGCGGGGACACCTACGAGCAGTACTTC.

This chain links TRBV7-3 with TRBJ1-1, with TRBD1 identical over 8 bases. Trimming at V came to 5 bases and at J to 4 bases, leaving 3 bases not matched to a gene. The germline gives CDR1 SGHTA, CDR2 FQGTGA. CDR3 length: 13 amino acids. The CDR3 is CASSQQGVTEAFF. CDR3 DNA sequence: TGTGCCAGCAGCCAACAGGGGGTCACTGAAGCTTTCTTT.

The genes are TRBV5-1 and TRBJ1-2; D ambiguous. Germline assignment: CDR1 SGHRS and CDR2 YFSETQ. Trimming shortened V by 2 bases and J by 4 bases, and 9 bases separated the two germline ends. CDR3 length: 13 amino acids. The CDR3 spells CASSLTDPYGYTF. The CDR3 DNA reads TGCGCCAGCAGCTTAACAGACCCCTATGGCTACACCTTC.

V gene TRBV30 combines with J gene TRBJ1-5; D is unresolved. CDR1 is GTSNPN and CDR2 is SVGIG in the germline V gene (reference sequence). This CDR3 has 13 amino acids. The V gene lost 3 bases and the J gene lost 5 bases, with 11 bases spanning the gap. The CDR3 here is CAWSEGIHQPQHF. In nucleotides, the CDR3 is TGTGCCTGGAGCGAGGGAATTCATCAGCCCCAGCATTTT.

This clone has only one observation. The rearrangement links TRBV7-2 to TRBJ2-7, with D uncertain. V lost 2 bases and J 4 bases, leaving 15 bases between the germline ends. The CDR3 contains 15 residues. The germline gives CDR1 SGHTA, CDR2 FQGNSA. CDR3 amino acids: CASSLSAQKNYEQYF. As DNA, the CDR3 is TGTGCCAGCAGCTTAAGTGCACAGAAAAATTACGAGCAGTACTTC.

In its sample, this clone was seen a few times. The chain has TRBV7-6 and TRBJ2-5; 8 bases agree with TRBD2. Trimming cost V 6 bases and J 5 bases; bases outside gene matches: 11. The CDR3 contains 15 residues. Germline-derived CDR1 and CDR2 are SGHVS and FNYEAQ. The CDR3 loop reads CASRSLGGASETQYF. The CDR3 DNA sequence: TGTGCCAGCAGGTCGCTCGGGGGGGCTAGTGAGACCCAGTACTTC.

CDR3 sequence: CASSFGASSYEQYF. CDR3 nucleotides: TGTGCCAGCAGCTTTGGGGCGAGCTCCTACGAGCAGTACTTC. This sequence joins TRBV7-2 and TRBJ2-7; TRBD1 might be the D (5 bases). In germline, CDR1 is SGHTA, CDR2 FQGNSA. V lost 3 bases and J lost 0, with 9 bases in between. The CDR3 extends over 14 amino acids.

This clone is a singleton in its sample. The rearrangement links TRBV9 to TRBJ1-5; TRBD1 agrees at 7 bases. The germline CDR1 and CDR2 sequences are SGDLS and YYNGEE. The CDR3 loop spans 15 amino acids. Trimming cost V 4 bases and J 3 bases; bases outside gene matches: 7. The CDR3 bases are TGTGCCAGCAGCTTAGGGGGACAGCACAATCAGCCCCAGCATTTT. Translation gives CASSLGGQHNQPQHF.

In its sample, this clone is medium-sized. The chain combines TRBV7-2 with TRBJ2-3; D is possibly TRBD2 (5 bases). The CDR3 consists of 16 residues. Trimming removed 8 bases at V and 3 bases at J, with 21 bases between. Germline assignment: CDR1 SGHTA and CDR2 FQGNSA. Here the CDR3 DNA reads TGTGCCAGCCCACGCTCGGGCGGGTTGAGGACAGATACGCAGTATTTT. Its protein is CASPRSGGLRTDTQYF.

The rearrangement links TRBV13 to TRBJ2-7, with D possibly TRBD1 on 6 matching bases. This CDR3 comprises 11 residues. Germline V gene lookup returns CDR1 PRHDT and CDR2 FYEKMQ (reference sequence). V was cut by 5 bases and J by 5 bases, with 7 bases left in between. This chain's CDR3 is CASSQGNEQYF. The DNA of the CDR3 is TGTGCCAGCAGCCAGGGGAACGAGCAGTACTTC.

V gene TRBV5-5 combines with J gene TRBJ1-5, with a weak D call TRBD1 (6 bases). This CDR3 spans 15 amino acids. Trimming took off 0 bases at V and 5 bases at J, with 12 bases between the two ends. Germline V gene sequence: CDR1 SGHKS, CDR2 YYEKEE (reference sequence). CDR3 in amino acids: CASSLEVGGHQPQHF. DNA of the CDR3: TGTGCCAGCAGCTTGGAAGTCGGGGGGCATCAGCCCCAGCATTTT. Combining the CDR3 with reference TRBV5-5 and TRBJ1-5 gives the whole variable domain DAGVTQSPTHLIKTRGQQVTLRCSPISGHKSVSWYQQVLGQGPQFIFQYYEKEERGRGNFPDRFSARQFPNYSSELNVNALLLGDSALYLCASSLEVGGHQPQHFGDGTRLSIL.

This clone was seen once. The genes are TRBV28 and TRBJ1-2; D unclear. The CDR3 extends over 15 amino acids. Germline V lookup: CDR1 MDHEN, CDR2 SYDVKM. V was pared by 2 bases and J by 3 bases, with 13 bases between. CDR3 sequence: CASSLPLGAYYGYTF. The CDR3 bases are TGTGCCAGCAGTTTACCCCTAGGTGCATACTATGGCTACACCTTC.

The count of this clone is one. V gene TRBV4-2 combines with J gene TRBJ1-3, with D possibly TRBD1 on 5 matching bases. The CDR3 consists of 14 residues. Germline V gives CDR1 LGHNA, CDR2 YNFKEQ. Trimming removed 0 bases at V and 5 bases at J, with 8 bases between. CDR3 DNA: TGTGCCAGCAGCCAAGACAGACAGAGAAACACCATATATTTT. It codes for CASSQDRQRNTIYF.

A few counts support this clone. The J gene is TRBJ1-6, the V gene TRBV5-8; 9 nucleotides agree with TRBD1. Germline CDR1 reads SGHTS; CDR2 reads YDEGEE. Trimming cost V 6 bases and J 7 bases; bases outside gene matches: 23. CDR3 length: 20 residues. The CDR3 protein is CASTTPGQGIVGSRNSPLHF. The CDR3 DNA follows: TGTGCCAGCACCACTCCGGGACAGGGAATCGTTGGCTCCCGGAATTCACCCCTCCACTTT.